These T cell receptor beta chains were read from a single sample in a study of shared clonotypes between healthy human individuals. TCRdb keeps only in-frame clones here, not all; method: immunoSEQ multiplex PCR. Of 2,500,000 or so clones in the sample, approximately 90% were seen once. The sample consisted of naive CD4+ T cells sorted from blood. These receptors all come from a young man in good health. CDR3s include the opening cysteine and the closing phenylalanine or tryptophan. A D gene is named only where the DNA matches it firmly. Clone size is not always given. Where it is, it says once, few, many or a class for expanded clones.

>TRBV11-2|TRBJ2-5|.|.
TGTGCCAGCAGCTTTGCCCGGTCCAACCCCCAGTACTTC
CASSFARSNPQYF
>TRBV7-9|TRBJ2-7|.|once
TGTGCCAGCTTAGCGGGGGACAGGGGTTTGGGCCGCTACGAGCAGTACTTC
CASLAGDRGLGRYEQYF
>TRBV6-1|TRBJ1-5|.|.
TGTGCCAGCAGTGAGTCCCGTGGGCCTAGCAATCAGCCCCAGCATTTT
CASSESRGPSNQPQHF
>TRBV18|TRBJ1-3|.|.
TGTGCCAGCTCACCACCAAACACGGGGACGGTCTCTGGAAACACCATATATTTT
CASSPPNTGTVSGNTIYF
>TRBV5-8|TRBJ2-7|.|.
TGTGCCAGCAGCTTCCTCTGGGGCTACGAGCAGTACTTC
CASSFLWGYEQYF
>TRBV19|TRBJ1-5|.|.
TGTGCCAGTAGTCTTCCCGACGGGTACAATCAGCCCCAGCATTTT
CASSLPDGYNQPQHF
>TRBV18|TRBJ2-7|TRBD1|.
TGTGCCAGCTCACCCGGGACAGGCCCTTACGAGCAGTACTTC
CASSPGTGPYEQYF
>TRBV7-2|TRBJ2-1|.|once
TGTGCCAGCAGCTTACACGGGAGCTTTTACAATGAGCAGTTCTTC
CASSLHGSFYNEQFF
>TRBV5-8|TRBJ1-1|.|.
TGTGCCAGCAGCTTTTTAAGGGCAGGGGCAGGGATAGAGAACACTGAAGCTTTCTTT
CASSFLRAGAGIENTEAFF
>TRBV5-1|TRBJ1-2|.|.
TGCGCCAGCAGCTTGACAGGGAATGGTAACTATGGCTACACCTTC
CASSLTGNGNYGYTF
>TRBV5-1|TRBJ2-7|.|.
TGCGCCAGCAGCTTCTCGGGGCAGGGAACCTACGAGCAGTACTTC
CASSFSGQGTYEQYF
>TRBV30|TRBJ1-6|.|.
TGTGCTCTGGTCGCGAGCTCCTATAATTCACCCCTCCACTTT
CALVASSYNSPLHF
>TRBV5-4|TRBJ2-6|.|.
TGTGCCAGCAGCTCGCCGGGGTCGGGGGTTCCTGGGGCCAACGTCCTGACTTTC
CASSSPGSGVPGANVLTF
>TRBV5-6|TRBJ1-1|TRBD1|once
TGTGCCAGCAGCTCATTCGGACAGGGCAACACTGAAGCTTTCTTT
CASSSFGQGNTEAFF
>TRBV4-3|TRBJ2-7|TRBD2|.
TGCGCCAGCAGCCAGGAAGCGGGAGGGAGCTCCTACGAGCAGTACTTC
CASSQEAGGSSYEQYF
>TRBV2|TRBJ1-4|.|.
TGTGCCAGCAGTGAAAGGGGGGGGCGGAGGCATGAAAAACTGTTTTTT
CASSERGGRRHEKLFF
>TRBV28|TRBJ2-5|TRBD2|.
TGTGCCAGCAGTTTGACGTGGGGAGGGGATAGGGAGACCCAGTACTTC
CASSLTWGGDRETQYF
>TRBV7-8|TRBJ2-1|.|.
TGTGCCAGCAGCTTATTCAATGAGCAGTTCTTC
CASSLFNEQFF
>TRBV9|TRBJ2-4|.|.
TGTGCCAGCAGCCCCGGGACAAACATTCAGTACTTC
CASSPGTNIQYF
>TRBV13|TRBJ1-1|.|.
TGTGCCAGCAGCTTAGAGGTTCAGGGCACTGAAGCTTTCTTT
CASSLEVQGTEAFF
>TRBV4-1|TRBJ2-3|TRBD2|.
TGCGCCAGCAGCCAAGGGACTAGCGGGGGGGGATTCACAGATACGCAGTATTTT
CASSQGTSGGGFTDTQYF
>TRBV5-6|TRBJ1-2|.|.
TGTGCCAGCAGCTTGGCTGCCTGGGGTGGCTACACCTTC
CASSLAAWGGYTF
>TRBV6-5|TRBJ1-3|TRBD1|.
TGTGCCAGCAGCTACATGTGGACAGGGGCTGGAAACACCATATATTTT
CASSYMWTGAGNTIYF
>TRBV18|TRBJ2-3|.|.
TGTGCCAGCTCACCAGAAATTGCTAGCACAGATACGCAGTATTTT
CASSPEIASTDTQYF
>TRBV30|TRBJ1-2|.|few
TGTGCCTGGAGTGGCACGGGTACGGTGTATGGCTACACCTTC
CAWSGTGTVYGYTF
>TRBV7-6|TRBJ2-5|TRBD2|.
TGTGCCAGCAGCTTTAATAGCGGGGGGGCCCAAGAGACCCAGTACTTC
CASSFNSGGAQETQYF
>TRBV30|TRBJ2-2|.|.
TGTGCCTGGATTAGTGCACCCATTAACACCGGGGAGCTGTTTTTT
CAWISAPINTGELFF
>TRBV9|TRBJ1-5|TRBD1|few
TGTGCCAGCGGGGACAGGGCAAGCAATCAGCCCCAGCATTTT
CASGDRASNQPQHF
>TRBV30|TRBJ2-7|.|.
TGTGCCTGGGCGGTAGCGCGGGAGCAGTACTTC
CAWAVAREQYF
>TRBV30|TRBJ2-7|.|.
TGTGCCTGGAGTACGCTCGACCGGATGGGCTACGAGCAGTACTTC
CAWSTLDRMGYEQYF
>TRBV30|TRBJ1-5|.|.
TGTGCCTGGTCCGAAGGCAATCAGCCCCAGCATTTT
CAWSEGNQPQHF
>TRBV7-2|TRBJ2-7|TRBD2|.
TGTGCCAGCAGCTTACTAGCGGGGGAATCCTACGAGCAGTACTTC
CASSLLAGESYEQYF
>TRBV2|TRBJ2-3|TRBD2|.
TGTGCCAGCAGTGAAATTTACGGAGCGGGGAGCACAGATACGCAGTATTTT
CASSEIYGAGSTDTQYF
>TRBV25-1|TRBJ2-3|.|.
TGTGCCAGCAGTGTGTCAGGAACCAAGGATACGCAGTATTTT
CASSVSGTKDTQYF
>TRBV2|TRBJ1-1|.|.
TGTGCCAGCAGTGAAGCGGGGTGGCGGACTGAAGCTTTCTTT
CASSEAGWRTEAFF
>TRBV5-8|TRBJ2-7|.|once
TGTGCCAGCAGTCGGGGCCAGGGGCCTTCCTACGAGCAGTACTTC
CASSRGQGPSYEQYF
>TRBV7-2|TRBJ2-1|.|.
TGTCCCCGCAATGAGCAGTTCTTC
CPRNEQFF
>TRBV11-2|TRBJ2-1|.|.
TGTGCCAGCAGCTCGGGAAACAGGGAGTGGTTCTTC
CASSSGNREWFF
>TRBV6-6|TRBJ2-2|.|.
TGTGCCAGCACTGCAAGAGACACCGGGGAGCTGTTTTTT
CASTARDTGELFF
>TRBV6-1|TRBJ2-6|TRBD1|.
TGTGCCAGCAGTGGGATCTGGGACAGGGGATTCTCTGGGGCCAACGTCCTGACTTTC
CASSGIWDRGFSGANVLTF
>TRBV6-5|TRBJ1-2|.|.
TGTGCCAGCAGTTCCGGCGCCACCGGGACCTATGGCTACACCTTC
CASSSGATGTYGYTF
>TRBV4-3|TRBJ1-4|.|once
TGCGCCAGCAGCCACGGGACTGACAATGAAAAACTGTTTTTT
CASSHGTDNEKLFF
>TRBV29-1|TRBJ1-6|.|few
TGCAGCGTGGGGGACAATTCGGCACCCCTCCACTTT
CSVGDNSAPLHF
>TRBV6-6|TRBJ2-5|TRBD1|.
TGTGCCAGCAGAGATCGACAGGGATGGGAGACCCAGTACTTC
CASRDRQGWETQYF
>TRBV29-1|TRBJ2-1|.|.
TGCAGCGTTGTTGAAGGGTCAACCGATGAGCAGTTCTTC
CSVVEGSTDEQFF